These 28 T cell receptor beta chains share one sample of origin, sequenced in a study of control samples from healthy donors and cancer patients. Clones were read by immunoSEQ multiplex PCR, and TCRdb kept only the in-frame ones, dropping some. The sample has about 140,000 clones; 85% to 95% are singletons. Sequencing was carried out using blood. The receptor set was obtained from a man aged 40-50 years in good health.

The chain employs TRBV2 and TRBJ2-1; 7 bases are a match to TRBD2. CDR3 length: 13 amino acids. Looked up from germline, CDR1 is SNHLY and CDR2 is FYNNEI. Losses at the gene ends were 5 bases for V and 9 bases for J; bases not matched to a gene: 7. The CDR3 loop reads CASSRLASSEQFF. DNA for the CDR3: TGTGCCAGCAGTCGACTAGCCTCCAGTGAGCAGTTCTTC.

The chain employs TRBV29-1 and TRBJ2-1; TRBD2 is a possible D gene (5 bases). The CDR3 has 14 amino acids. The germline V and J ends were trimmed by 4 bases and 2 bases, with 12 bases remaining between them. CDR1 SQVTM and CDR2 ANQGSEA come from the germline V gene. The CDR3 coding sequence is TGCAGCGTTGCGGGGTACAGCGCCTACAATGAGCAGTTCTTC. As protein: CSVAGYSAYNEQFF.

This clone showed up just once. In DNA form, the CDR3 reads TGTGCCAGTAGCTGGGCAGATTACTATGGCTACACCTTC. It yields the protein CASSWADYYGYTF. The chain carries TRBV19 and TRBJ1-2; D is uncertain. The CDR3 contains 13 residues. V was clipped by 6 bases and J by 3 bases, with 11 bases between them. Germline CDR1 and CDR2: LNHDA and SQIVND (reference sequence).

This rearrangement joins TRBV19 to TRBJ2-7; perhaps TRBD2 as D (5 bases). CDR1 LNHDA and CDR2 SQIVND come from the germline V gene (reference sequence). V was shortened by 4 bases and J by 2 bases, with 12 bases between the two germline ends. The CDR3 is made up of 14 amino acids. The DNA for the CDR3 is TGTGCCAGTAGTAGCGGGTACAAAACCTACGAGCAGTACTTC. It translates to CASSSGYKTYEQYF.

The J gene is TRBJ1-5, the V gene TRBV12-3 or TRBV12-4; no clear D gene. Deletions cut 4 bases from V and 7 bases from J, with 11 bases between. There are 13 residues in the CDR3. CDR3 DNA: TGTGCCAGCAGTTATCTTCTGGTGCAGCCCCAGCATTTT. Its translation: CASSYLLVQPQHF.

The rearrangement joins TRBV9 to TRBJ1-1; 8 positions agree with TRBD1. Per germline, CDR1 SGDLS and CDR2 YYNGEE. V dropped 4 bases and J dropped 5; count of bases not matched to a gene: 7. The CDR3 runs 14 residues. CDR3 residues: CASSSRTGTTEAFF. The CDR3, as DNA: TGTGCCAGCAGCTCCAGGACAGGGACGACTGAAGCTTTCTTT.

The chain links TRBV4-1 to TRBJ2-7; D uncertain. V gave up 4 bases and J gave up 4 bases, with 11 bases separating them. The germline CDR1 and CDR2 sequences are MGHRA and YSYEKL. CDR3 size: 13 residues. CDR3 in DNA: TGCGCCAGCAGCCCCATGACTGATTACGAGCAGTACTTC. Protein product: CASSPMTDYEQYF.

Only one count was recorded for this clone. V and J are TRBV9 and TRBJ1-1, with D perhaps matching TRBD1 (6 bases). There are 14 residues in the CDR3. Trimming stripped 2 bases from V and 2 bases from J, with 10 bases between. In germline, CDR1 is SGDLS, CDR2 YYNGEE. The CDR3 is CASSVGDINTEAFF. The DNA of the CDR3 is TGTGCCAGCAGCGTGGGGGACATCAACACTGAAGCTTTCTTT.

CDR3: CASSLVQGETQYF. DNA for the CDR3: TGTGCCAGCAGTTTAGTTCAGGGAGAGACCCAGTACTTC. The V gene is TRBV27, the J gene TRBJ2-5; TRBD1 might be the D (5 bases). This CDR3 comprises 13 residues. Germline V gene lookup returns CDR1 MNHEY and CDR2 SMNVEV (reference sequence). The germline V and J ends were trimmed by 2 bases and 4 bases, with 8 bases remaining between them.

V is TRBV19 and J is TRBJ2-3; D perhaps matches TRBD2 (5 bases). In germline, CDR1 is LNHDA, CDR2 SQIVND (reference sequence). The CDR3 has 15 amino acids. V dropped 5 bases and J dropped 0 bases, with 12 bases sitting between them. This CDR3 reads CASSVGAASTDTQYF. CDR3 nucleotide sequence: TGTGCCAGTAGTGTCGGAGCGGCTAGCACAGATACGCAGTATTTT. The full variable domain, its missing parts supplied by reference TRBV19 and TRBJ2-3, is DGGITQSPKYLFRKEGQNVTLSCEQNLNHDAMYWYRQDPGQGLRLIYYSQIVNDFQKGDIAEGYSVSREKKESFPLTVTSAQKNPTAFYLCASSVGAASTDTQYFGPGTRLTVL.

The chain combines TRBV4-2 with TRBJ2-3; D uncertain. The germline gives CDR1 LGHNA, CDR2 YNFKEQ. With 0 bases removed from V and 2 bases from J, the gap between germline ends came to 15 bases. The CDR3 has 17 residues. CDR3 region: CASSQDGVLPDTDTQYF. The CDR3 DNA is TGTGCCAGCAGCCAAGATGGGGTACTTCCCGACACAGATACGCAGTATTTT.

In DNA, the CDR3 is TGTGCCAGCAGCTCAAAAGGGACTAGCGGGGATTCCTACGAGCAGTACTTC. Residues: CASSSKGTSGDSYEQYF. This chain links TRBV7-9 with TRBJ2-7, with TRBD2 matching 13 bases. The CDR3 runs to 17 residues. The V segment lost 4 bases and the J segment 1 base; nucleotides outside the gene matches: 7. Germline lookup yields CDR1 SEHNR and CDR2 FQNEAQ (reference sequence).

V is TRBV19 and J is TRBJ2-4; tentatively, D is TRBD1 (6 bases). Germline values: CDR1 LNHDA, CDR2 SQIVND (reference sequence). Trimming took off 6 bases at V and 6 bases at J, with 12 bases between the two ends. The CDR3 runs 13 residues. The CDR3 DNA follows: TGTGCCAGTAGCTTGGGGACAAGAAACATTCAGTACTTC. Translating it yields CASSLGTRNIQYF.

The J gene is TRBJ1-1, the V gene TRBV29-1, with 8 bases aligning to TRBD1. V trimming: 7 bases; J trimming: 8 bases; junction bases outside the gene matches: 27. The CDR3 length is 18 residues. Germline CDR1 SQVTM, CDR2 ANQGSEA. The DNA of the CDR3 is TGCAGCGCCTCCCTCACCCTTGTCGCGTCGAAACAGGGGGTGGAAGCTTTCTTT. Translation: CSASLTLVASKQGVEAFF.

This chain joins TRBV6-4 and TRBJ2-3; possible D gene TRBD1, 6 bases. The CDR3 is made up of 14 amino acids. Germline CDR1 reads MRHNA; CDR2 reads SNTAGT. V was shortened by 3 bases and J by 2 bases, with 9 bases between the two germline ends. The CDR3 region has the DNA TGTGCCAGCAGTGAGGGGGCCCACACAGATACGCAGTATTTT. This gives the protein CASSEGAHTDTQYF.

The chain joins TRBV6-5 to TRBJ2-2; tentative D call: TRBD2 (5 bases). This CDR3 spans 13 amino acids. Germline lookup yields CDR1 MNHEY and CDR2 SVGAGI. V lost 8 bases and J 0 bases, leaving 7 bases between the germline ends. The DNA for the CDR3 is TGTGCCAGCGGGAGAACGAACACCGGGGAGCTGTTTTTT. Protein product: CASGRTNTGELFF.

The rearrangement uses TRBV4-3 and TRBJ2-2; TRBD1 is a possible D gene (6 bases). The CDR3 totals 15 residues. From germline, CDR1 is LGHNA and CDR2 YSLEER. Trimming shortened V by 3 bases and J by 0 bases, and 8 bases separated the two germline ends. The CDR3 is CASSQGHTNTGELFF. CDR3 sequence (DNA): TGCGCCAGCAGCCAGGGACATACGAACACCGGGGAGCTGTTTTTT.

This chain links TRBV24-1 with TRBJ2-3; the D is unclear. Germline assignment: CDR1 KGHDR and CDR2 SFDVKD. The CDR3 loop spans 12 amino acids. V lost 1 base, J lost 9 bases, and 7 bases lay in between. Here the CDR3 reads CATSDLARTQYF. The DNA for the CDR3 is TGTGCCACCAGTGATTTAGCCCGCACGCAGTATTTT.

This sequence joins TRBV9 and TRBJ2-1; 11 nucleotides align to TRBD2. Trimming removed 3 bases from V and 5 bases from J; junction bases left unmatched: 1. From germline, CDR1 is SGDLS and CDR2 YYNGEE. There are 14 residues in the CDR3. CDR3 sequence (DNA): TGTGCCAGCAGCGGGGGACTAGCGGACAATGAGCAGTTCTTC. It is translated as CASSGGLADNEQFF.

This clone was seen only once. This chain connects TRBV19 to TRBJ2-6; 7 positions match TRBD1. CDR3 length: 17 amino acids. CDR1 LNHDA and CDR2 SQIVND come from the germline V gene (reference sequence). V shed 3 bases and J 0 bases; nucleotides not matched to a gene: 5. CDR3 sequence: CASSIWGQPSGANVLTF. The CDR3 coding sequence is TGTGCCAGTAGTATCTGGGGACAGCCCTCTGGGGCCAACGTCCTGACTTTC.

This clone has only one observation. The rearrangement uses TRBV28 and TRBJ1-5, with D maybe TRBD1 (6 bases). Trimming took off 7 bases at V and 11 bases at J, with 24 bases between the two ends. Germline assignment: CDR1 MDHEN and CDR2 SYDVKM. CDR3 length equals 15 residues. The CDR3 sequence: CASMGAGHDRRAQHF. In nucleotides, the CDR3 is TGTGCCAGCATGGGGGCAGGACACGATCGCAGGGCCCAGCATTTT.

As regards this clone: The same CDR3 arises from other DNA sequences in this sample as well. CDR3 amino acids: CASSVEGGTNEKLFF. CDR3 nucleotide sequence: TGTGCCAGCAGCGTAGAGGGAGGAACTAATGAAAAACTGTTTTTT. This chain uses TRBV9 with TRBJ1-4, with D hard to call. Germline V gene sequence: CDR1 SGDLS, CDR2 YYNGEE. V was clipped by 0 bases and J by 1 base, with 7 bases between them. The length of the CDR3 is 15 residues.

There are a few counts of this clone. The chain's CDR3 is CASSWNPGVSEAFF. The CDR3 DNA reads as TGTGCCAGCAGCTGGAACCCTGGAGTCAGTGAAGCTTTCTTT. The gene calls are TRBV7-2 and TRBJ1-1; D not certain. From germline, CDR1 is SGHTA and CDR2 FQGNSA. This CDR3 region has 14 residues. V was pared by 4 bases and J by 7 bases, with 16 bases between.

The gene calls are TRBV2 and TRBJ1-6, with TRBD1 matching over 9 bases. CDR1 SNHLY and CDR2 FYNNEI come from the germline V gene. After removal of 10 bases from V and 5 bases from J, the junction contained 6 bases not matched to a gene. The CDR3 length is 14 residues. CDR3 nucleotides: TGTGCCATGGGACAGGGCACGGATAATTCACCCCTCCACTTT. This codes for CAMGQGTDNSPLHF.

This clone is a singleton in its sample. The gene calls are TRBV28 and TRBJ2-1; the D gene could be TRBD1 or TRBD2 (5 bases each). The CDR3 sequence is 14 residues long. Deletions cut 7 bases from V and 8 bases from J, with 18 bases between. The germline V gene encodes CDR1 MDHEN and CDR2 SYDVKM. The CDR3, as DNA: TGTGCCAGCACCCCTCTCACGGGGCTCGATGAGCAGTTCTTC. Its protein is CASTPLTGLDEQFF.

The genes are TRBV20-1 and TRBJ1-3; 7 bases are shared with TRBD1. Unmatched junction bases numbered 9, after V lost 6 bases and J lost 4 bases. The CDR3 loop spans 14 amino acids. The germline CDR1 and CDR2 sequences are DFQATT and SNEGSKA (reference sequence). CDR3 sequence (DNA): TGCAGTGCCAGTAACAGGGGCGCGGGAAACACCATATATTTT. Its translation is CSASNRGAGNTIYF.

This sequence joins TRBV6-2 or TRBV6-3 and TRBJ1-2, with D possibly TRBD1 on 6 matching bases. CDR1 and CDR2 from the germline V gene are MNHEY and SVGEGT. The CDR3 has 13 residues. Between the trimmed V and J ends, which lost 4 bases and 7 bases, there was a span of 13 bases. CDR3 DNA sequence: TGTGCCAGCAGTTCGGGGGCGATACGTGGCTACACCTTC. It yields the protein CASSSGAIRGYTF.

This chain links TRBV28 with TRBJ2-7; 7 positions agree with TRBD2. The V gene end was trimmed by 5 bases and the J gene end by 5 bases; junction bases not matched to a gene: 12. There are 15 residues in the CDR3. Germline V gives CDR1 MDHEN, CDR2 SYDVKM. The CDR3 DNA reads TGTGCCAGCAGTCGAGGGAGGGCCTTTGCGGACGAGCAGTACTTC. Translated, it gives CASSRGRAFADEQYF.